This T cell receptor beta chain derives from a study of blood T cell repertoires in COVID-19. Study context: Sample material is recorded as cDNA or gDNA derived from T cells, B-cell-depleted T cells, or PBMCs.

Living in about two dozen US areas, the participants were between 18 and 89 years of age. Libraries were prepared by immunoSEQ multiplex PCR; TCRdb keeps only in-frame clonotypes and omits some of them. In the table there are 300,000 or so clones, 80% to 95% of which are singletons. The V and J ends lost 1 base and 4 bases respectively, with 10 bases between them. The CDR3 totals 14 residues. Germline CDR1 SEHNR, CDR2 FQNEAQ (reference sequence). The chain couples TRBV7-9 to TRBJ1-2, with D uncertain. The TCR comes from a woman under 40 who had recovered from COVID-19. Specimen: PBMCs or T cells enriched from blood (not recorded which). The CDR3 loop is CASSLVPTPYGYTF. CDR3 nucleotides: TGTGCCAGCAGCTTAGTGCCTACCCCCTATGGCTACACCTTC.